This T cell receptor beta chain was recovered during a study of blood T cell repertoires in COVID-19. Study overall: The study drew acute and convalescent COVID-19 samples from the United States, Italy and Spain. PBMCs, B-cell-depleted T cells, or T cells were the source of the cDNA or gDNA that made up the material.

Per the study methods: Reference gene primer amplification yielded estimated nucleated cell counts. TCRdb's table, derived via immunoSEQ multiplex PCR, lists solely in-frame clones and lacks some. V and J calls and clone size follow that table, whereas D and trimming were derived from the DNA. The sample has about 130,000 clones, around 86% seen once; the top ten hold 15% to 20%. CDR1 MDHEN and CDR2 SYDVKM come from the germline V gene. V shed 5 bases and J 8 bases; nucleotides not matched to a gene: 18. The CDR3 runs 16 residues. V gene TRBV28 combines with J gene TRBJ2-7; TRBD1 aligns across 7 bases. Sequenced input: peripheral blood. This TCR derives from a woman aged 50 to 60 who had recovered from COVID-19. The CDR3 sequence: CASSPIDPGQQIKQYF. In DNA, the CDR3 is TGTGCCAGCAGTCCGATAGATCCGGGACAGCAAATAAAGCAGTACTTC.